A selection of T cell receptor beta chains follows, all from one sample in a study of blood T cell repertoires in COVID-19. Sequenced by immunoSEQ multiplex PCR; TCRdb stores in-frame clones only, minus some. The data hold about 110,000 clones, with over 75% observed a single time. Material: peripheral blood. The receptors shown here come from a woman aged 80 or over with active or convalescent COVID-19. Each CDR3 is given with its conserved first and last residue.

cdr3_aa: CSASVDRNNYGYTF; v_call: TRBV20-1; j_call: TRBJ1-2
cdr3_aa: CASSITVNTEAFF; v_call: TRBV19; j_call: TRBJ1-1
cdr3_aa: CASSQAGVTPDTQYF; v_call: TRBV3-1/TRBV3-2; j_call: TRBJ2-3
cdr3_aa: CASSLGDRGLSDTQYF; v_call: TRBV7-7; j_call: TRBJ2-3
cdr3_aa: CASSQDLTAVVSGYTF; v_call: TRBV4-2; j_call: TRBJ1-2
cdr3_aa: CASSPHPGNEQFF; v_call: TRBV9; j_call: TRBJ2-1
cdr3_aa: CASSGGSAVYTEAFF; v_call: TRBV2; j_call: TRBJ1-1
cdr3_aa: CASSGGLGILYEQFF; v_call: TRBV4-1; j_call: TRBJ2-1
cdr3_aa: CASSRMPLAGGTAMQYF; v_call: TRBV5-1; j_call: TRBJ2-3
cdr3_aa: CAIRRDRDGLNTEAFF; v_call: TRBV10-3; j_call: TRBJ1-1
cdr3_aa: CAIRGTGSNEQFF; v_call: TRBV10-3; j_call: TRBJ2-1
cdr3_aa: CASSGVPSPLHF; v_call: TRBV28; j_call: TRBJ1-6
cdr3_aa: CASSFRGLILTDTQYF; v_call: TRBV5-1; j_call: TRBJ2-3
cdr3_aa: CASSYGQGARASTDTQYF; v_call: TRBV5-1; j_call: TRBJ2-3
cdr3_aa: CASSTAGGTGELFF; v_call: TRBV19; j_call: TRBJ2-2
cdr3_aa: CASREGADTQYF; v_call: TRBV2; j_call: TRBJ2-3
cdr3_aa: CASSLRDTQYF; v_call: TRBV28; j_call: TRBJ2-3
cdr3_aa: CASSHEGAYEQYF; v_call: TRBV4-2; j_call: TRBJ2-7
cdr3_aa: CASMEYTEAFF; v_call: TRBV2; j_call: TRBJ1-1
cdr3_aa: CASSSGHTRNQPQHF; v_call: TRBV28; j_call: TRBJ1-5
cdr3_aa: CASSYSPGLNTEAFF; v_call: TRBV6-5; j_call: TRBJ1-1